This T cell receptor beta chain was identified in a study of cytomegalovirus exposure and HLA in healthy donors. Regarding the study as a whole: The authors listed 150 to 200 TCR beta chains as cytomegalovirus-associated.

This CDR3 contains 17 residues. Germline V lookup: CDR1 SGDLS, CDR2 YYNGEE. With 0 bases removed from V and 0 bases from J, the gap between germline ends came to 12 bases. The PCR was carried out with 60 Vbeta primers and 13 Jbeta primers. Profiled with immunoSEQ multiplex PCR; TCRdb holds only in-frame clones, not every one. In the table there are about 300,000 clones, roughly 85% of which are singletons. Details on this clone: Its antigen is unidentified.

There were likely unrecorded immune exposures, though donors were nominally healthy when sampled. The sequence was collected from a man in his forties in good health and CMV-seropositive. The specimen sequenced was PBMCs. The chain combines TRBV9 with TRBJ2-2, with D unclear. The CDR3 region is CASSVGRSPANTGELFF. DNA for the CDR3: TGTGCCAGCAGCGTAGGACGGAGCCCCGCGAACACCGGGGAGCTGTTTTTT.